This TCR beta chain was sequenced in a study of blood T cell repertoires in COVID-19. From germline, CDR1 is MRHNA and CDR2 SNTAGT. With 0 bases removed from V and 2 bases from J, the gap between germline ends came to 9 bases. This CDR3 contains 15 residues. Sequencing used immunoSEQ multiplex PCR; TCRdb keeps in-frame clones, though not all of them. The data contain 120,000 to 150,000 clones, around 87% of them seen just once; the ten biggest clones take up 4% to 4.5%. This receptor was taken from a woman in her thirties or forties with acute or convalescent COVID-19. Sequencing input: peripheral blood. This chain connects TRBV6-4 to TRBJ2-3; D might be TRBD2 (6 bases). The CDR3 bases are TGTGCCAGCAGTGACTCGGGACTTCACACAGATACGCAGTATTTT. Protein product: CASSDSGLHTDTQYF.